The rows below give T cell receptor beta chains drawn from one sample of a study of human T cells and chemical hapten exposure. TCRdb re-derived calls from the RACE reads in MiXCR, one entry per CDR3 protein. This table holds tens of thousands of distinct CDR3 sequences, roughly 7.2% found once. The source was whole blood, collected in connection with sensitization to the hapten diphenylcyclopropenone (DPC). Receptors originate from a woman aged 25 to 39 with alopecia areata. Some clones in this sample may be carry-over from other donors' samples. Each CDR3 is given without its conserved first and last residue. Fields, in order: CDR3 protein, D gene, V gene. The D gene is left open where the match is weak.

CDR3 protein: ASSPASYEQY
D gene: -
V gene: TRBV18

CDR3 protein: ASSHLQGGNEQF
D gene: -
V gene: TRBV3-1

CDR3 protein: ASRTFGVGTDTQY
D gene: -
V gene: TRBV7-2

CDR3 protein: SGEGGYGYT
D gene: -
V gene: TRBV29-1

CDR3 protein: ASSLGGGRNQPQH
D gene: -
V gene: TRBV5-6

CDR3 protein: ASSLGQPDGYT
D gene: -
V gene: TRBV5-1

CDR3 protein: ASSLGGGEDTEAF
D gene: TRBD1
V gene: TRBV11-2

CDR3 protein: ASSPRSLTANTGELF
D gene: -
V gene: TRBV18

CDR3 protein: SAQLGQGGVQPQH
D gene: TRBD1
V gene: TRBV29-1

CDR3 protein: SARDHGRGGAEAF
D gene: -
V gene: TRBV20-1

CDR3 protein: ASSFYRGTEAF
D gene: -
V gene: TRBV12-3/TRBV12-4

CDR3 protein: ASSLGSGGGGAF
D gene: TRBD1
V gene: TRBV12-3/TRBV12-4

CDR3 protein: ASTPDRGQDTEAF
D gene: TRBD1
V gene: TRBV7-9

CDR3 protein: ASSQQLNYGYT
D gene: -
V gene: TRBV3-1

CDR3 protein: ASSDSHSDIQY
D gene: -
V gene: TRBV6-5

CDR3 protein: AIRSSGGDLSEQF
D gene: TRBD2
V gene: TRBV10-3

CDR3 protein: ASSEAWEGNIQY
D gene: TRBD2
V gene: TRBV2

CDR3 protein: ASSLSGRVTEAF
D gene: -
V gene: TRBV7-9

CDR3 protein: SVEDNSYYGYT
D gene: -
V gene: TRBV29-1

CDR3 protein: ASITVEAF
D gene: -
V gene: TRBV21-1

CDR3 protein: AITGTSGGAGQF
D gene: TRBD2
V gene: TRBV10-3

CDR3 protein: ASSVEGGPQH
D gene: -
V gene: TRBV9

CDR3 protein: ASRPRQGDGYGYT
D gene: TRBD1
V gene: TRBV7-2

CDR3 protein: ASSPESQGWGAF
D gene: -
V gene: TRBV18

CDR3 protein: ASTPRDGRGFGNQPQH
D gene: -
V gene: TRBV6-1

CDR3 protein: ASSPQGGGAF
D gene: -
V gene: TRBV3-1

CDR3 protein: ASSRPGGALNTEAF
D gene: TRBD1
V gene: TRBV18

CDR3 protein: ASSLVAGAPY
D gene: TRBD2
V gene: TRBV11-2

CDR3 protein: ASSLDRSGGAVNIQY
D gene: TRBD2
V gene: TRBV11-2

CDR3 protein: ASRTGTEDTDTQY
D gene: TRBD1
V gene: TRBV19

CDR3 protein: ASRDSGTDTQY
D gene: -
V gene: TRBV6-5

CDR3 protein: ASSQKVKAGYT
D gene: -
V gene: TRBV3-1

CDR3 protein: ASSNGQEQY
D gene: -
V gene: TRBV6-2/TRBV6-3

CDR3 protein: ASSQIAGRDIRNGELF
D gene: -
V gene: TRBV3-1

CDR3 protein: ASSLGGTNNQPQH
D gene: -
V gene: TRBV7-2

CDR3 protein: SVEEGSHGYT
D gene: -
V gene: TRBV29-1

CDR3 protein: AWSVGPTTEAF
D gene: -
V gene: TRBV30

CDR3 protein: AWAGNNSPLN
D gene: -
V gene: TRBV30

CDR3 protein: ASSLGLQGYYGYT
D gene: -
V gene: TRBV5-4

CDR3 protein: ASSYFWGATGTEAF
D gene: -
V gene: TRBV6-2/TRBV6-3

CDR3 protein: ASSPKAGETQY
D gene: -
V gene: TRBV18

CDR3 protein: SARPNSDTQY
D gene: -
V gene: TRBV20-1